This TCR beta chain is from a study of read filtering for tumor transcriptome and immune sequencing. The CDR3 consists of 17 residues. Trimming removed 4 bases at V and 2 bases at J, with 20 bases between. Germline loops: CDR1 GTSNPN, CDR2 SVGIG (reference sequence). From 350 to 500 ng of RNA, a library with molecular barcoded alpha/delta and beta/gamma adaptors was made. MiXCR, applied by TCRdb to the reads, yields one record per CDR3 protein. Seen here are around 65,000 distinct CDR3 sequences, roughly a fifth observed once, and the top ten hold approximately 11%. The V call is TRBV30, the J call TRBJ2-2, with D possibly matching TRBD2 (6 bases). Sequenced sample: a population of CD138-negative cells sorted from bone marrow. This TCR was sampled from a donor older than 35 with multiple myeloma. CDR3 residues: CAWKAWRAEPNTGELFF. CDR3 sequence (DNA): TGTGCCTGGAAAGCGTGGAGGGCCGAACCTAACACCGGGGAGCTGTTTTTT.